Below, 10 T cell receptor beta chains from the same sample are listed, as sequenced in a study of shared clonotypes between healthy human individuals. Assay used: immunoSEQ multiplex PCR; TCRdb lists only in-frame clones, some missing. The sample lists 1.6 million or so clones, around 98.5% seen once, with over 0.3% in the top ten. Sequenced input: naive CD4+ T cells sorted from blood. Subset specified: CD45RA+ positively selected. These receptors all stem from a man aged 25 to 40 in good health.

This sequence joins TRBV30 and TRBJ1-2, with 7 bases lining up with TRBD1. Per germline, CDR1 GTSNPN and CDR2 SVGIG (reference sequence). Trimming removed 5 bases from V and 8 bases from J; junction bases left unmatched: 11. The CDR3 runs to 13 residues. CDR3 loop: CAWGQGGTRGYTF. CDR3 sequence (DNA): TGTGCCTGGGGTCAGGGGGGGACGAGAGGCTACACCTTC.

This chain links TRBV6-5 with TRBJ2-5; perhaps TRBD1 as D (5 bases). CDR1 is MNHEY, CDR2 SVGAGI, per germline. This CDR3 spans 14 amino acids. Trimming pared 0 bases from V and 5 bases from J, leaving 10 bases between. In DNA, the CDR3 is TGTGCCAGCAGTTACTCGAAGCAGGGTGAGACCCAGTACTTC. This sequence encodes CASSYSKQGETQYF.

The chain uses TRBV27 and TRBJ2-7; D not resolved. V was cut by 5 bases and J by 6 bases, with 5 bases left in between. Germline CDR1 reads MNHEY; CDR2 reads SMNVEV (reference sequence). The CDR3 covers 10 residues. The CDR3 DNA reads as TGTGCCAGCAGTGCCGGCGAGCAGTACTTC. Encoded protein: CASSAGEQYF.

This chain links TRBV28 with TRBJ2-4; the D is unclear. This CDR3 contains 13 residues. Germline-derived CDR1 and CDR2 are MDHEN and SYDVKM. Trimming removed 8 bases at V and 4 bases at J, with 12 bases between. CDR3 nucleotides: TGTGCCAGCCACAGTAACTCGAAAAACATTCAGTACTTC. The encoded protein is CASHSNSKNIQYF.

This chain links TRBV9 with TRBJ2-7, with no clear D. Germline V gene sequence: CDR1 SGDLS, CDR2 YYNGEE. V lost 3 bases to trimming and J lost 3 bases, with 10 bases between them. The CDR3 extends over 13 amino acids. This CDR3 is CASSAGGHYEQYF. CDR3 bases: TGTGCCAGCAGCGCTGGTGGGCACTACGAGCAGTACTTC.

For the CDR3, the DNA is TGTGCCTGGAGGCTTGCAGGGGGCGACGAGCAGTACTTC. This codes for CAWRLAGGDEQYF. The genes are TRBV30 and TRBJ2-7; 8 bases agree with TRBD1. V was pared by 3 bases and J by 5 bases, with 6 bases of the junction left unmatched. In germline, CDR1 is GTSNPN, CDR2 SVGIG (reference sequence). The CDR3 is 13 amino acids.

The chain combines TRBV7-2 with TRBJ2-7; no reliable D call. The CDR3 is 12 residues long. CDR1 SGHTA and CDR2 FQGNSA come from the germline V gene. V lost 4 bases and J lost 4, with 8 bases in between. In DNA form, the CDR3 reads TGTGCCAGCAGCTCAACGAGGTACGAGCAGTACTTC. Translated, it gives CASSSTRYEQYF.

As for this clone: Other DNA sequences in this sample translate to the same CDR3. This chain connects TRBV18 to TRBJ2-1, with 10 nucleotides matching TRBD1. Germline-derived CDR1 and CDR2 are KGHSH and LQKENI. The CDR3 loop spans 15 amino acids. V lost 2 bases and J lost 4; bases outside the gene matches: 2. The CDR3 region has the DNA TGTGCCAGCTCACCAGGGACAGGGGCGTACAATGAGCAGTTCTTC. It is translated as CASSPGTGAYNEQFF.

This sequence joins TRBV5-1 and TRBJ2-3, with D perhaps assigned TRBD1 or TRBD2 (5 bases each). V was shortened by 0 bases and J by 0 bases, with 14 bases between the two germline ends. This CDR3 is 17 amino acids long. From germline, CDR1 is SGHRS and CDR2 YFSETQ. CDR3 in amino acids: CASSLASGGMSTDTQYF. In nucleotides, the CDR3 is TGCGCCAGCAGCTTGGCCTCTGGGGGAATGAGCACAGATACGCAGTATTTT. The variable domain in full, completed from reference TRBV5-1 and TRBJ2-3, reads KAGVTQTPRYLIKTRGQQVTLSCSPISGHRSVSWYQQTPGQGLQFLFEYFSETQRNKGNFPGRFSGRQFSNSRSEMNVSTLELGDSALYLCASSLASGGMSTDTQYFGPGTRLTVL.

This chain connects TRBV6-1 to TRBJ1-4; tentative D call: TRBD1 (6 bases). The CDR3 covers 14 residues. Between the trimmed V and J ends, which lost 6 bases and 8 bases, there was a span of 16 bases. Germline assignment: CDR1 MNHNS and CDR2 SASEGT. The CDR3 is CASSHRVMGEKLFF. Here the CDR3 DNA reads TGTGCCAGCAGCCACAGGGTGATGGGGGAAAAACTGTTTTTT.